This T cell receptor (beta chain) derives from a study of beta chain features in type 1 diabetes. Broader study findings: Significant though moderate, a shortening of TCRB CDR3s appeared in all four CD4+ subsets of Type 1 diabetes patients.

Expressed TCRB transcripts were sequenced because the entire RNA isolate underwent reverse transcription. Clones were read by immunoSEQ multiplex PCR, and TCRdb kept only the in-frame ones, dropping some. The sample shows 600,000 to 750,000 clones, under 15% of them seen only once. Germline CDR1 SGHTA, CDR2 FQGNSA. The CDR3 contains 15 residues. Trimming removed 4 bases from V and 4 bases from J, with 16 bases in between. In its sample, this clone was seen a few times. Its antigen is undetermined. The chain recombines TRBV7-2 with TRBJ1-1; TRBD1 is a possible D gene (5 bases). The TCR originated in a young man with type 1 diabetes. Sequencing was done on a sample of naive CD4+ T cells from blood. CDR3 sequence reads: CASSSPRGESTEAFF. CDR3 sequence (DNA): TGTGCCAGCAGCTCCCCTAGGGGAGAGAGCACTGAAGCTTTCTTT.